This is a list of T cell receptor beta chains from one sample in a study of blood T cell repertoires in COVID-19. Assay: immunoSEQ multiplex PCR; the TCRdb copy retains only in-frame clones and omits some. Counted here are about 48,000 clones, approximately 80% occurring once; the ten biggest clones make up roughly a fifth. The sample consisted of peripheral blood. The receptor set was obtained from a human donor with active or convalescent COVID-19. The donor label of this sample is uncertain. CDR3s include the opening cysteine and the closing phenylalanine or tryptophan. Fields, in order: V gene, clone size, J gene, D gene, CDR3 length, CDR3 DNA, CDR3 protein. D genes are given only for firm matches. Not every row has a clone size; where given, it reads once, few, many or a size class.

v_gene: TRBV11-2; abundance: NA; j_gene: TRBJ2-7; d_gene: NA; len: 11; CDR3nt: TGTGCCAGCAGCCACCAGGGCAATGGTCACTTC; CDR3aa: CASSHQGNGHF
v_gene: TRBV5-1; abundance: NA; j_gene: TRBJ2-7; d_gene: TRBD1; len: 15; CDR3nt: TGCGCCAGCAGCTTGGTGTCAGGGGGACCCTACGAGCAGTACTTC; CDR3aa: CASSLVSGGPYEQYF
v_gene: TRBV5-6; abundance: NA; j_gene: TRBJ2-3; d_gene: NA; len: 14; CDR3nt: TGTGCCAGCAGCTCGGTTAGGGGGACAGATACGCAGTATTTT; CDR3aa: CASSSVRGTDTQYF
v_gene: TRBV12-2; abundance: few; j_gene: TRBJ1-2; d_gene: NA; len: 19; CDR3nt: TGTGCAAGTCGCTTAGGGGCCGGCGACGCCAGACGTGCTCGGTATGGCTACACCTTC; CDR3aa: CASRLGAGDARRARYGYTF
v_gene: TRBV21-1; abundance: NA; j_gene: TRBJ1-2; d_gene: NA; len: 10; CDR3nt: TGTGCCAGCAGCCCCCGACTCCCCACCTTC; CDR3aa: CASSPRLPTF
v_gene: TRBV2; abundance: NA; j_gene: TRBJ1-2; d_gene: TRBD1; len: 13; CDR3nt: TGTGCCAGCAAAGGGGACAGGGGGAAGGGCTACACCTTC; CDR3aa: CASKGDRGKGYTF
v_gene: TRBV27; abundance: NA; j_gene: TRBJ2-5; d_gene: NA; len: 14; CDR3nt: TGTGCCAGCAGGAGGGACTTCCTAGCGGAGACCCAGTACTTC; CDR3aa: CASRRDFLAETQYF
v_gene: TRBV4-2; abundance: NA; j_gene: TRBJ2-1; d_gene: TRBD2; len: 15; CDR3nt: TGTGCCAGCAGCCAAGGACTAGCGGAGCACAATGAGCAGTTCTTC; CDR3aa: CASSQGLAEHNEQFF
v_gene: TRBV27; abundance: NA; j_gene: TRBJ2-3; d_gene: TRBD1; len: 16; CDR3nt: TGTGCCAGCAGTCCGGGTGGGGGGACAGGGAAAGATACGCAGTATTTT; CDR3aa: CASSPGGGTGKDTQYF
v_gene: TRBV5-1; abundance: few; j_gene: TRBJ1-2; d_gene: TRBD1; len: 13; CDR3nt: TGCGCCAGCAGCCTGGACAGGGGGGGCGGCTACACCTTC; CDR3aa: CASSLDRGGGYTF
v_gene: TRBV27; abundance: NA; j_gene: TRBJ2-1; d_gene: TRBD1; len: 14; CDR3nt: TGTGCCCGCAGTGTCGACACAGGGGGCTATGAGCAGTTCTTC; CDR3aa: CARSVDTGGYEQFF
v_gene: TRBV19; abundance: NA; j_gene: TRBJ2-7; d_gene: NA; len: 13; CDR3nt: TGTGCCAGTAGCGGGAAAAGCTCCTACGAGCAGTACTTC; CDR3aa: CASSGKSSYEQYF
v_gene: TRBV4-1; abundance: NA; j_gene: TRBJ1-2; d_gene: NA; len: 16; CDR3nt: TGCGCCAGCAGCCAATCATCCGAGCCGTCGGGCTATGGCTACACCTTC; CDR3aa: CASSQSSEPSGYGYTF
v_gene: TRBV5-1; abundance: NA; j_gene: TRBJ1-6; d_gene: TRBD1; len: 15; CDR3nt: TGCGCCAGCAGCTGGACAGGGGCGCTAGGAGCACCCCTCCACTTT; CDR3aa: CASSWTGALGAPLHF